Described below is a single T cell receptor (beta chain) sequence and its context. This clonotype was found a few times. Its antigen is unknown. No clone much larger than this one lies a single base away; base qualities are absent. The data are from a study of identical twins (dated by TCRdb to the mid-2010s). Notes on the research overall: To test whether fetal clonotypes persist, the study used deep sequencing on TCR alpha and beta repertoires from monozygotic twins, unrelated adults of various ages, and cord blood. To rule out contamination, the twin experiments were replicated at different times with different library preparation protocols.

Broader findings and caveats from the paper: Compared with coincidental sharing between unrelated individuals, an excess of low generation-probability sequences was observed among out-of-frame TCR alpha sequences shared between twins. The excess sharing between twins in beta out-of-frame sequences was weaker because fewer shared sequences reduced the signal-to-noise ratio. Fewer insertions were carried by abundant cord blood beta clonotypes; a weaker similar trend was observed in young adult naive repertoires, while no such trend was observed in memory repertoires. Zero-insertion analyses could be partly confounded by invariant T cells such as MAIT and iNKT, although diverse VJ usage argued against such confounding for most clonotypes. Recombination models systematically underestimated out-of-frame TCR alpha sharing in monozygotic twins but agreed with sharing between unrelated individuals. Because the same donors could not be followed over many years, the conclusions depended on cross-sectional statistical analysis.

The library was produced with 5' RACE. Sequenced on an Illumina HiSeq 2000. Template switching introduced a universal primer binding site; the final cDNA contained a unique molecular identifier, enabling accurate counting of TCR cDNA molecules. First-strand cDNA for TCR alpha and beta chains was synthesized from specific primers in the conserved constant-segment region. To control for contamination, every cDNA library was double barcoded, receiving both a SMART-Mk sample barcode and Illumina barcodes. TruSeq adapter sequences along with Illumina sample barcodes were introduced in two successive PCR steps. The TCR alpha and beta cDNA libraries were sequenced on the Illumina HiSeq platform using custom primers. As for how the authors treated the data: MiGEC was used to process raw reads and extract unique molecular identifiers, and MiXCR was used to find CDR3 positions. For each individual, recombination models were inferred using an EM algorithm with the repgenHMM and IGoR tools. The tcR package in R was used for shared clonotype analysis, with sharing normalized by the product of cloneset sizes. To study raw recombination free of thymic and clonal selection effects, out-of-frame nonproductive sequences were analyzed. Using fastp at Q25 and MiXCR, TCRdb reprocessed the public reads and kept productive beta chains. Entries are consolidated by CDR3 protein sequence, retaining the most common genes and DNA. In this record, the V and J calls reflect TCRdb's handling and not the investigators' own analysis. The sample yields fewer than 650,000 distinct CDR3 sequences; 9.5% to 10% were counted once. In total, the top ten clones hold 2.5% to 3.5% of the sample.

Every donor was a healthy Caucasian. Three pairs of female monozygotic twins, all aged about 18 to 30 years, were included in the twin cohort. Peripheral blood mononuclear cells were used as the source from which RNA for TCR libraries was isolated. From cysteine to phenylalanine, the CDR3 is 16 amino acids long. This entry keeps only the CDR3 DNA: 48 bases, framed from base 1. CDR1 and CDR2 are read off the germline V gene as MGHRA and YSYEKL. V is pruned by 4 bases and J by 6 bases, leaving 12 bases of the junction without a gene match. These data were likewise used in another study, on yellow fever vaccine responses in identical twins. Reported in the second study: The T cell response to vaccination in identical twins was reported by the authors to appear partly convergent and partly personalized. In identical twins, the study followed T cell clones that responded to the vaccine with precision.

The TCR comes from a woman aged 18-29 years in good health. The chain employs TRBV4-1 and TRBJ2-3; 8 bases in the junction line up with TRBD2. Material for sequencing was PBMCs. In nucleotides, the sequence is TGCGCCAGCAGCCGATCGGCGGGATCGGGAGGGGATACGCAGTATTTT. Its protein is CASSRSAGSGGDTQYF.